One T cell receptor (beta chain) is described in this entry. Its matching antigen is unknown. Deep was the level at which the assay was run. Method: immunoSEQ multiplex PCR; TCRdb's copy keeps in-frame clones and lacks some. In the table there are more than 2,000,000 clones, approximately 94% of which are singletons. The data were taken from a study of shared clonotypes between healthy human individuals. Overall study findings and caveats: Generation probabilities were higher for clonotypes shared across all four sorted-subset donors than for unshared ones. The study found roughly 5% of naive CD4 clonotypes shared across a handful of donors.

Donors, without exception, were Caucasian adults residing in Nashville, Tennessee. CDR3 length equals 18 residues. Per germline, CDR1 SGHRS and CDR2 YFSETQ. After removal of 4 bases from V and 7 bases from J, the junction contained 19 bases not matched to a gene. Material: naive CD4+ T cells sorted from blood. As to subset: CD45RA+ positively selected. The receptor was isolated from a man younger than 35 in good health. The J gene is TRBJ2-2, the V gene TRBV5-1; 7 bases align to TRBD1. The CDR3 region is CASSPTPRDSRPLGELFF. The CDR3 nucleotides read TGCGCCAGCAGCCCTACACCCCGGGACAGTCGCCCCCTCGGGGAGCTGTTTTTT.